The following is a T cell receptor (beta chain) sequence with its context. Its antigen remains unidentified. Mismatch with germline at one junction end may stem from a read error. From about 530 ng total RNA, TCR beta cDNA was generated with a primer in the constant region. Slightly modified ARM-PCR served as the procedure for the TCR beta libraries. These libraries came from three rounds of nested multiplex PCR. TRBV1-TRBV30 forward primers paired with a C-beta reverse primer drove the first two PCR rounds, roughly 9 cycles each. TCRdb re-derived calls from the multiplex PCR reads in MiXCR, one entry per CDR3 protein. The data contain 250,000 to 350,000 distinct CDR3 sequences, about 50% of them seen just once; the ten biggest clones take up approximately 15%. The CDR3 has 15 residues. Germline-derived CDR1 and CDR2 are SGHAT and FQNNGV. This specimen comes from a study of tumor-infiltrating lymphocytes in primary liver carcinoma. General observations from the study: Between tumor regions, pairs overlapped more than tumor-adjacent and tumor-blood pairs did.

The source of the blood RNA was unsorted whole blood, and germline DNA was extracted as well. The sequenced sample consisted of peripheral blood. This TCR came from a woman aged 25 to 45 with primary liver carcinoma and hepatitis B virus infection. The chain has TRBV11-2 and TRBJ2-1; TRBD2 agrees at 8 bases. CDR3 nucleotides: TGTGCCAACAGCTTAGAGAGGACTAGCTTCCAAGAGCAGTTCTTC. This gives the protein CANSLERTSFQEQFF.